This TCR beta chain was identified during a study of T-cell memory formation after mild COVID-19. Study-level findings and limits: Clones contracting day 15 to 85 were balanced CD4/CD8; later expanders leaned CD4+.

As regards this clonotype: Its specificity is not known.

TCRdb processed the 5' RACE reads anew with MiXCR; each CDR3 protein has one entry. The sample consists of approximately 7,400 distinct CDR3 sequences, around 32% of them appearing once. The sequenced material came from PBMCs or a T cell subset sorted from them (not recorded which). The TCR originated in an adult woman who had mild COVID-19 (a few samples of this study predate the infection). Cell type and time point are not known.

DNA for the CDR3: TGTGCCAGCAGCCCCCCGGGACAGTCCCAGACCCAGTACTTC. Translation: CASSPPGQSQTQYF. The chain couples TRBV11-2 to TRBJ2-5; TRBD1 aligns across 7 bases. This CDR3 is built from 14 residues. Germline CDR1 reads SGHAT; CDR2 reads FQNNGV. V lost 5 bases and J lost 6; bases outside the gene matches: 9.